The rows below give T cell receptor beta chains drawn from one sample of a study of graft-versus-host responses after intestinal transplantation. TCRdb keeps only in-frame clones here, not all; method: immunoSEQ multiplex PCR. The sample shows roughly 13,000 clones, less than 85% of them seen only once. Sequenced here: PBMCs, sampled approximately 320 days after intestinal transplant. The origin of the receptors is a human patient who received an intestinal transplant, so some T cells may come from the graft donor. The CDR3 runs from the conserved cysteine through the conserved F or W. The D gene is left open where the match is weak. Rows may omit the clone size; those that give it use once, few, many or a size class.

>TRBV9|TRBJ2-3|NA|TRBD1
TGTGCCAGCAGCCCACGGACAGGGGGCGCGACAGATACGCAGTATTTT
CASSPRTGGATDTQYF
>TRBV28|TRBJ2-6|NA|TRBD1
TGTGCCAGCAGGGGCCGGGACAGCCAATACTCTGGGGCCAACGTCCTGACTTTC
CASRGRDSQYSGANVLTF
>TRBV29-1|TRBJ2-1|NA|TRBD2
TGCAGCGTTTCAGGGGAACTAGCGGCTAACAATGAGCAGTTCTTC
CSVSGELAANNEQFF
>TRBV30|TRBJ2-3|NA|NA
TGTGCCTGGAGTGTCGGATCTAGCACAGATACGCAGTATTTT
CAWSVGSSTDTQYF
>TRBV30|TRBJ1-1|NA|NA
TGTGCCTGGAGTGAAAGGATCGCGAACACTGAAGCTTTCTTT
CAWSERIANTEAFF
>TRBV5-1|TRBJ2-1|NA|TRBD2
TGCGCCAGCAGCTTGGGAACCGGGACTAGTGCATCGGAGCAGTTCTTC
CASSLGTGTSASEQFF
>TRBV19|TRBJ2-1|NA|NA
TGTGCCAGTAGTATAGCGGACTACAATGAGCAGTTCTTC
CASSIADYNEQFF
>TRBV9|TRBJ2-7|once|NA
TGTGCCAGCAGCGTAGGCAGCGCCTACGAGCAGTACTTC
CASSVGSAYEQYF
>TRBV28|TRBJ2-7|NA|TRBD1
TGTGCCAGCAGTTTATGGGGAACAGGGGGCTTAAGCTTGAGCTCCTACGAGCAGTACTTC
CASSLWGTGGLSLSSYEQYF
>TRBV6-4|TRBJ1-2|NA|NA
TGTGCCAGCAGTGATCCCTCCTTC
CASSDPSF
>TRBV7-8|TRBJ1-2|NA|NA
TGTGCCAGCAGCCCCACAGGGCTGGCCTATGGCTACACCTTC
CASSPTGLAYGYTF
>TRBV28|TRBJ2-7|NA|NA
TGTGCCAGCAGTTGGGTTTGGGGGGAGCAGTACTTC
CASSWVWGEQYF
>TRBV30|TRBJ2-1|NA|TRBD2
TGTGCCTGGTCGCGCGGGAGGGCCAATGAGCAGTTCTTC
CAWSRGRANEQFF
>TRBV6-1|TRBJ2-7|NA|TRBD2
TGTGCCAGCAGTGAATTGACTAGCGACCACTTC
CASSELTSDHF
>TRBV30|TRBJ2-3|once|NA
TGTGCCTGGAGTGTACGCTGGATCCCACGGGGCCCTAGCACAGATACGCAGTATTTT
CAWSVRWIPRGPSTDTQYF
>TRBV9|TRBJ2-3|NA|NA
TGTGCCAGCAGCCTTGGGAGAGGGGCGTATGGGGATACGCAGTATTTT
CASSLGRGAYGDTQYF
>TRBV6-1|TRBJ1-1|NA|TRBD1
TGTGCCAGCAGACTCGACAGGGGGCTAACTGAAGCTTTCTTT
CASRLDRGLTEAFF
>TRBV6-4|TRBJ2-3|NA|TRBD2
TGTGCCAGCAGTGAACTAGCGGGAGCCACAGATACGCAGTATTTT
CASSELAGATDTQYF
>TRBV7-9|TRBJ2-3|once|NA
TGTGCCAGCAGCGGAGGGCAGGGACGAGGCACAGATACGCAGTATTTT
CASSGGQGRGTDTQYF
>TRBV7-2|TRBJ2-7|NA|TRBD2
TGTGCCAGCAGCTTACGGACTAGCGGATTCTACGAGCAGTACTTC
CASSLRTSGFYEQYF
>TRBV6-5|TRBJ2-7|NA|TRBD2
TGTGCCAGCAGTTATTCTAGCGGGAGGTACGAGCAGTACTTC
CASSYSSGRYEQYF
>TRBV7-8|TRBJ2-6|NA|NA
TGTGCCAGCAGCTTAGTCGGGGGAGCCGGGGCCAACGTCCTGACTTTC
CASSLVGGAGANVLTF
>TRBV10-3|TRBJ2-6|NA|NA
TGTGCCAACTTCGACGGGGCCAACGTCCTGACTTTC
CANFDGANVLTF
>TRBV20-1|TRBJ2-7|NA|NA
TGCAGTGCTAGAGGGGGCTACGAGCAGTACTTC
CSARGGYEQYF
>TRBV7-2|TRBJ2-1|NA|NA
TGTGCCAGCAGCTTTTTAATCGGTTTGGGACTGGACAATGAGCAGTTCTTC
CASSFLIGLGLDNEQFF
>TRBV28|TRBJ1-5|few|NA
TGTGCCAGCAGTTGGCAGGGTCAAATGCCCCAGCATTTT
CASSWQGQMPQHF
>TRBV4-1|TRBJ2-7|NA|NA
TGCGCCAGCAGCCCTACAACCGGGGGCTACGAGCAGTACTTC
CASSPTTGGYEQYF
>TRBV9|TRBJ1-5|NA|TRBD1
TGTGCCAGCAGCGTTACAGGGGATCAGCCCCAGCATTTT
CASSVTGDQPQHF
>TRBV28|TRBJ1-3|NA|NA
TGTGCCAGCAGTCGCGGCTCTGGAAACACCATATATTTT
CASSRGSGNTIYF
>TRBV19|TRBJ1-5|NA|NA
TGTGCCAGTAGTATCAGTTCCAATCAGCCCCAGCATTTT
CASSISSNQPQHF
>TRBV6-5|TRBJ2-1|NA|TRBD2
TGTGCCAGCACAAGCGGGGGGTTGAGGAATGAGCAGTTCTTC
CASTSGGLRNEQFF
>TRBV5-1|TRBJ2-7|NA|TRBD2
TGCGCCAGCAGCCATACTAGCGGGAGGGCGTACGAGCAGTACTTC
CASSHTSGRAYEQYF
>TRBV9|TRBJ2-2|NA|NA
TGTGCCAGCAGCCGAAATGAGGGAATCAACACCGGGGAGCTGTTTTTT
CASSRNEGINTGELFF
>TRBV28|TRBJ2-6|NA|NA
TGTGCCAGCAGTTTAGGACAGCTAACTGGGGCCAACGTCCTGACTTTC
CASSLGQLTGANVLTF
>TRBV28|TRBJ2-1|NA|NA
TGTGCCAGCAGCAAGGGTGTGGGGCGCGGGCAGTTCTTC
CASSKGVGRGQFF
>TRBV7-9|TRBJ2-3|NA|NA
TGTGCCAGCAGTAAAGGCTGGGGGGGCACAGATACGCAGTATTTT
CASSKGWGGTDTQYF
>TRBV4-3|TRBJ2-6|NA|NA
TGCGCCAGCAGCCAAGGGCAGGGGTATGGGGCCAACGTCCTGACTTTC
CASSQGQGYGANVLTF
>TRBV6-5|TRBJ2-3|once|TRBD2
TGTGCCAGCAGTCAAGCGGGAGTTGGAGATACGCAGTATTTT
CASSQAGVGDTQYF
>TRBV7-9|TRBJ1-1|NA|TRBD1
TGTGCCAGCAGCCCAGGTGGGGGACAGAGAACTGAAGCTTTCTTT
CASSPGGGQRTEAFF
>TRBV19|TRBJ2-3|NA|NA
TGTGCCAGTTCTCGAACCGGGACACTAGGCACAGATACGCAGTATTTT
CASSRTGTLGTDTQYF
>TRBV7-2|TRBJ2-7|NA|TRBD2
TGTGCCAGCAGCTTAGGACTAGCGTATGAGCAGTACTTC
CASSLGLAYEQYF
>TRBV30|TRBJ1-2|NA|NA
TGTGCCTGGAGTCCAGGGCGAGGCTACACCTTC
CAWSPGRGYTF
>TRBV10-1|TRBJ2-5|NA|TRBD2
TGCGCCAGCAAAGGGCTAGCGGGAGATGGAGAGACCCAGTACTTC
CASKGLAGDGETQYF
>TRBV7-3|TRBJ1-1|NA|NA
TGTGCCAGCAGCCCATCCGCGGGGCCTCTGAACACTGAAGCTTTCTTT
CASSPSAGPLNTEAFF